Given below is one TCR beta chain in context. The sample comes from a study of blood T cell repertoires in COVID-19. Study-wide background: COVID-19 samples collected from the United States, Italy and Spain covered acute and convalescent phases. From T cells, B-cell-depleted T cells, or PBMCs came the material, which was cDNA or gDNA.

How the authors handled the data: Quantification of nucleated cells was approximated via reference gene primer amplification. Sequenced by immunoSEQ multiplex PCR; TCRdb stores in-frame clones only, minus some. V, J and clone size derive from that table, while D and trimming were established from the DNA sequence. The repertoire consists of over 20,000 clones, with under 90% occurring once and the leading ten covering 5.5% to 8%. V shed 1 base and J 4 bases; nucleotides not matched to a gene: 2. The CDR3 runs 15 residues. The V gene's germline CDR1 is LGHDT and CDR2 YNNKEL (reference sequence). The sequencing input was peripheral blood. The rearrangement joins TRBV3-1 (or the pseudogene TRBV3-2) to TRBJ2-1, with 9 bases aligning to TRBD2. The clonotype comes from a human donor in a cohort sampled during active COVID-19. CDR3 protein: CASSQVLAGYNEQFF. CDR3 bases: TGTGCCAGCAGCCAAGTGCTAGCGGGGTACAATGAGCAGTTCTTC.